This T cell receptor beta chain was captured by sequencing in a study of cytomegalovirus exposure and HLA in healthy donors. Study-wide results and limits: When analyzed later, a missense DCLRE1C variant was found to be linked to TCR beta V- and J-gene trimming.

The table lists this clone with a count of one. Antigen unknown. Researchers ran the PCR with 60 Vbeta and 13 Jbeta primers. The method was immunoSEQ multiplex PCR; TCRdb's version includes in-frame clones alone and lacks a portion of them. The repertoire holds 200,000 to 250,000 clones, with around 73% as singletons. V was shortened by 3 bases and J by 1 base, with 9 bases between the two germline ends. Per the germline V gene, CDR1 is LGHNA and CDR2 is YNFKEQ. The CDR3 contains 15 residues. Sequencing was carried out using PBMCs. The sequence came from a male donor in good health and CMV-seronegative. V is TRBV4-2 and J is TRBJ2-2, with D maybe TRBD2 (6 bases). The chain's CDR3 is CASSHGGGNTGELFF. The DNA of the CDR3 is TGTGCCAGCAGCCACGGGGGAGGGAACACCGGGGAGCTGTTTTTT.